This TCR beta chain stems from a study of blood T cell repertoires in COVID-19. The repertoire was sequenced with immunoSEQ multiplex PCR; TCRdb's copy has only in-frame clones and lacks some. In the table there are 130,000 to 150,000 clones, 84% of which are singletons. This clone was counted ten times or more. Germline trimming cut 0 bases from V and 7 bases from J; bases unmatched to any gene: 7. Looked up from germline, CDR1 is MGHRA and CDR2 is YSYEKL. CDR3 length equals 17 residues. The TCR originated in a human donor in a cohort sampled during active COVID-19. Sequenced sample: peripheral blood. The genes are TRBV4-1 and TRBJ1-6; TRBD1 matches at 9 bases. The CDR3 loop is CASSQEARQGGNSPLHF. The CDR3 DNA is TGCGCCAGCAGCCAAGAAGCGCGACAGGGGGGGAATTCACCCCTCCACTTT.